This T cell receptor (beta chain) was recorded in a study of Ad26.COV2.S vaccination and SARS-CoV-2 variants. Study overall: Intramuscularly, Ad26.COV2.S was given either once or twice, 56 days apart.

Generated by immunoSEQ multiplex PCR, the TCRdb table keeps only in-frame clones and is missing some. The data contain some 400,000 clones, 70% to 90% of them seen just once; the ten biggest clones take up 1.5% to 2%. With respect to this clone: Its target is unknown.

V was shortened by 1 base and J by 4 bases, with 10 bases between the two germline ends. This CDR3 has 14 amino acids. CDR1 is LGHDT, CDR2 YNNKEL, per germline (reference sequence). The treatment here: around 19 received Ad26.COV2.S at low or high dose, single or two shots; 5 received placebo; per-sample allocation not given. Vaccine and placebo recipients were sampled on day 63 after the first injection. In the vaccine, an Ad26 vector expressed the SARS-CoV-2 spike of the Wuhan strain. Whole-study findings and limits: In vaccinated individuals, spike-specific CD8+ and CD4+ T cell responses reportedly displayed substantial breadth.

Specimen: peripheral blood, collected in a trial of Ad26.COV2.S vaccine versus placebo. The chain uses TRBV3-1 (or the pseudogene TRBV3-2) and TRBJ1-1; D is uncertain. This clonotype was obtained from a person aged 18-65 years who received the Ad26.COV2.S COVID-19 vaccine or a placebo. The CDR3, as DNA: TGTGCCAGCAGCCAAGGGCAGTTCAGCACTGAAGCTTTCTTT. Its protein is CASSQGQFSTEAFF.